Listed below are T cell receptor beta chains from one sample, sequenced in a study of OX40 agonist ivuxolimab in advanced cancers. The repertoire was sequenced with immunoSEQ multiplex PCR; TCRdb's copy has only in-frame clones and lacks some. The sample yields 69,000 or so clones, around 82% seen once. Specimen: CD4+ or CD8+ T cells sorted from blood, collected in a trial of the OX40 agonist ivuxolimab. These receptors all stem from an adult with an advanced solid tumor such as melanoma, head and neck, liver or kidney cancer. Both conserved end residues are part of each CDR3. Each record gives: V gene, clone size, J gene, D gene, CDR3 DNA, CDR3 protein. The D gene is left open where the match is weak. Rows may omit the clone size; those that give it use once, few, many or a size class.

>TRBV11-2|-|TRBJ2-7|-
TGTGCCAGCAGCTTGATAAGAACAGGGACATCCTACGAGCAGTACTTC
CASSLIRTGTSYEQYF
>TRBV2|-|TRBJ1-1|-
TGTGCCAGCAAACGAATTCAGGGCGCTGAAGCTTTCTTT
CASKRIQGAEAFF
>TRBV11-2|-|TRBJ1-3|-
TGTGCCAGCAGATTTCAGGATTCCTCTGGAAACACCATATATTTT
CASRFQDSSGNTIYF
>TRBV28|-|TRBJ2-5|-
TGTGCCAGCAGACCCCAGGGGCCAGAGACCCAGTACTTC
CASRPQGPETQYF
>TRBV15|-|TRBJ2-7|TRBD2
TGTGCCACCAGCAGAATGACTAGCGGGACCGAGCAGTACTTC
CATSRMTSGTEQYF
>TRBV5-1|-|TRBJ1-2|-
TGCGCCAGCAGCTTGGAATTGTTGGGTAGTTCTTCTGGCTACACCTTC
CASSLELLGSSSGYTF
>TRBV6-5|-|TRBJ2-7|-
TGTGCCAGCAGCGAAACCTCGGGGGTTTGGGAGCAGTACTTC
CASSETSGVWEQYF
>TRBV4-2|-|TRBJ2-3|-
TGTGCCAGCAGCCAAGCGGAAGGTAGGAATACGCAGTATTTT
CASSQAEGRNTQYF
>TRBV18|-|TRBJ2-3|-
TGTGCCAGCTCTCCGAACTCTAGGACAGTTTCAGATACGCAGTATTTT
CASSPNSRTVSDTQYF
>TRBV6-5|-|TRBJ2-3|-
TGTGCCAGCAGACTCGGGGCGGGAGATACGCAGTATTTT
CASRLGAGDTQYF
>TRBV28|-|TRBJ2-7|TRBD1
TGTGCCAGCAGTTCGGGACAGGGGACGTCCTACGAGCAGTACTTC
CASSSGQGTSYEQYF
>TRBV28|-|TRBJ1-1|-
TGTGCCAGCAGGCGGGCTGTGAACACTGAAGCTTTCTTT
CASRRAVNTEAFF
>TRBV28|-|TRBJ2-5|-
TGTGCCAGCAGCTCCTCTGGCGATGTCGGAGAGACCCAGTACTTC
CASSSSGDVGETQYF
>TRBV5-1|-|TRBJ2-7|TRBD2
TGCGCCAGCAGCTTGGTGGCGGGAGTGGGCGAGCAGTACTTC
CASSLVAGVGEQYF
>TRBV19|once|TRBJ2-5|-
TGTGCCAGTAGTCCCCCTCTTGCGTATCAAGAGACCCAGTACTTC
CASSPPLAYQETQYF
>TRBV29-1|-|TRBJ2-5|TRBD1
TGCAGCGTTGATTCTACAGGGGCTTGGGAGACCCAGTACTTC
CSVDSTGAWETQYF
>TRBV19|-|TRBJ1-5|-
TGTGCCAGTAGTATGAAGGCACGGATGAATCAGCCCCAGCATTTT
CASSMKARMNQPQHF
>TRBV5-1|-|TRBJ2-5|-
TGCGCCAGCAGCTTAAAGGACCCCCTCCAAGAGACCCAGTACTTC
CASSLKDPLQETQYF
>TRBV2|-|TRBJ2-1|-
TGTGCCAGCAGGGGTTTTTTAGGGGAGACTGAGCAGTTCTTC
CASRGFLGETEQFF
>TRBV2|few|TRBJ1-2|-
TGTGCCAGCAGTCCCTACAGGGACCACTATGGCTACACCTTC
CASSPYRDHYGYTF
>TRBV5-1|-|TRBJ2-3|TRBD1
TGCGCCAGCAACCTGGGGGGACGACCGGGACAGGACAACACAGATACGCAGTATTTT
CASNLGGRPGQDNTDTQYF
>TRBV19|-|TRBJ2-1|-
TGTGCCAGTAGTTACAATGGTTGGGGTGAGCAGTTCTTC
CASSYNGWGEQFF
>TRBV5-3|once|TRBJ2-7|TRBD2
TGTGCCAGAAGCCTGGGGGGACTAGCGGTACACGAGCAGTACTTC
CARSLGGLAVHEQYF
>TRBV6-5|-|TRBJ2-5|-
TGTGCCAGCAGCGTTCGTAACCAAGAGACCCAGTACTTC
CASSVRNQETQYF
>TRBV18|few|TRBJ1-1|TRBD1
TGTGCCAGCTCACCACGACAGGGGAGCAATGAAGCTTTCTTT
CASSPRQGSNEAFF
>TRBV18|-|TRBJ1-3|-
TGTGCCAGCTCACCAAATCTTCCGGGACCTGGAAACACCATATATTTT
CASSPNLPGPGNTIYF
>TRBV18|-|TRBJ1-5|-
TGTGCCAGCTCACCAAACAGGGAGGGCCAGCCCCAGCATTTT
CASSPNREGQPQHF
>TRBV6-5|-|TRBJ1-2|-
TGTGCCAGCAGTAAATTGACAGAGCTGGTCTATGGCTACACCTTC
CASSKLTELVYGYTF
>TRBV6-5|once|TRBJ1-1|-
TGTGCCAGCAGTTACCCCAGGGCGGGGGGCACTGAAGCTTTCTTT
CASSYPRAGGTEAFF
>TRBV5-1|-|TRBJ2-1|-
TGCGCCAGCAGCTTGTCTCCGGTTAGCGGCGAGAATGAGCAGTTCTTC
CASSLSPVSGENEQFF
>TRBV5-1|once|TRBJ2-5|-
TGCGCCAGCAGCTTACTACCGGGGGTCCAAGAGACCCAGTACTTC
CASSLLPGVQETQYF
>TRBV14|few|TRBJ2-3|-
TGTGCCAGCAGCCAAGGGCAAGGACGGGACACAGATACGCAGTATTTT
CASSQGQGRDTDTQYF
>TRBV28|once|TRBJ1-2|-
TGTGCCAGCAGATCCGGGACCCATTATGGCTACACCTTC
CASRSGTHYGYTF
>TRBV6-5|-|TRBJ2-1|TRBD1
TGTGCCAGCAGGCGCCGGACAGGGGGCAATGAGCAGTTCTTC
CASRRRTGGNEQFF
>TRBV7-3|few|TRBJ2-1|-
TGTGCCAGCAGCTCCACTTCCCCAGAAAAGCAGTTCTTC
CASSSTSPEKQFF
>TRBV19|few|TRBJ2-5|-
TGTGCCAGTAGTATAGGCGGGTGGGCTGATTTTCGTGGAGAGACCCAGTACTTC
CASSIGGWADFRGETQYF
>TRBV5-1|-|TRBJ2-1|-
TGCGCCAGCAGCCGTGGCGGGGTCGGGACAAATGAGCAGTTCTTC
CASSRGGVGTNEQFF
>TRBV19|few|TRBJ1-2|TRBD1
TGTGCCAGTAGACAGACAGGGGAGGCGGTTGGCTACACCTTC
CASRQTGEAVGYTF
>TRBV15|-|TRBJ2-1|TRBD2
TGTGCCACCAGCAGAGATATGGCGGGAGGGAATTTCAATGAGCAGTTCTTC
CATSRDMAGGNFNEQFF
>TRBV5-1|-|TRBJ2-5|TRBD2
TGCGCCAGCAGCGCGGGACTAGCAGAGACCCAGTACTTC
CASSAGLAETQYF
>TRBV28|-|TRBJ2-5|-
TGTGCCAGCAGTTTACCCCAAGAGACCCAGTACTTC
CASSLPQETQYF
>TRBV28|-|TRBJ1-1|-
TGTGCCAGCAGTTTGATCCTAGGGCAGAACACTGAAGCTTTCTTT
CASSLILGQNTEAFF
>TRBV7-9|-|TRBJ2-2|-
TGTGCCAGCAGCTCTTCCTTGGGCTGGGGATACACCGGGGAGCTGTTTTTT
CASSSSLGWGYTGELFF
>TRBV9|few|TRBJ2-1|-
TGTGCCAGCAGCGCTAAAGGGCAGTACACTGAGCAGTTCTTC
CASSAKGQYTEQFF
>TRBV28|once|TRBJ1-2|TRBD1
TGTGCCAGCAACAGACAGGGGGAGGACTATGGCTACACCTTC
CASNRQGEDYGYTF
>TRBV7-3|once|TRBJ1-1|-
TGTGCCAGCAGCTTGCAGAGAGACACTGAAGCTTTCTTT
CASSLQRDTEAFF
>TRBV11-3|few|TRBJ2-5|-
TGTGCCAGCAGCTTCAGTAACCAAGAGACCCAGTACTTC
CASSFSNQETQYF
>TRBV28|-|TRBJ2-6|-
TGTGCCAGCAGTTCGAGGGGACCTGGGGCCAACGTCCTGACTTTC
CASSSRGPGANVLTF
>TRBV5-1|-|TRBJ1-2|-
TGCGCCAGCAGCTTGGCCTTAGGGGGAAGCTATGGCTACACCTTC
CASSLALGGSYGYTF
>TRBV5-1|-|TRBJ2-3|-
TGCGCCAGCAGCTTGTACGGGGTGAGCACAGATACGCAGTATTTT
CASSLYGVSTDTQYF
>TRBV5-6|-|TRBJ2-7|TRBD2
TGTGCCAGCAGCTCACTAGCGACATCCTACGTTGAGCAGTACTTC
CASSSLATSYVEQYF
>TRBV28|-|TRBJ2-7|-
TGTGCCAGCAGCCCGACAGACTACGAGCAGTACTTC
CASSPTDYEQYF
>TRBV18|-|TRBJ2-2|-
TGTGCCAGCTCACCGAGAGGAGGGTCGAACACCGGGGAGCTGTTTTTT
CASSPRGGSNTGELFF
>TRBV5-1|-|TRBJ2-1|TRBD2
TGCGCCAGCAGCTTCACTGAAGCGGGAAGCTCCTACAATGAGCAGTTCTTC
CASSFTEAGSSYNEQFF
>TRBV5-1|-|TRBJ2-5|-
TGCGCCAGCGCTGACTCGTACCAAGAGACCCAGTACTTC
CASADSYQETQYF
>TRBV9|-|TRBJ2-1|TRBD1
TGTGCCAGCAGCGTCGGACAGGGAATCGATGAGCAGTTCTTC
CASSVGQGIDEQFF
>TRBV28|once|TRBJ2-5|TRBD1
TGTGCCAGCAGTTTAGCCGGGACAGGTGTCGGGACCCAGTACTTC
CASSLAGTGVGTQYF